This T cell receptor (beta chain) comes out of a study of TIL therapy for anti-PD-1-resistant metastatic lung cancer. As for the study in general: A handful of tumors were EGFR-mutant and two were ALK-rearranged. Broader study findings: Compared with baseline intratumoral T cells, expanded TIL cultures were more clonal and less diverse (around 6% vs 30%).

Notes on this clone: Its antigen is unknown.

Stated time point: pre-treatment sample, taken before nivolumab and TIL therapy. Tumor tissue came from excised metastases, mostly pleural nodules or supraclavicular lymph nodes. In germline, CDR1 is SGHTA, CDR2 FQGNSA. The ends lost 10 bases at V and 1 base at J; junction bases unmatched: 3. The CDR3 totals 13 residues. The libraries were made with immunoSEQ v3. Libraries were sequenced to around 2 million read pairs (survey) or about 5-6 million (deep). Repertoires were generated with immunoSEQ multiplex PCR, while TCRdb's copy carries only in-frame clones and drops some. The sample yields more than 90,000 clones, 50% to 70% seen once.

Sequencing used tumor tissue, obtained at baseline. The receptor's source is a person between 25 and 79 years old with non-small cell lung cancer. The chain combines TRBV7-2 with TRBJ2-2; 7 nucleotides agree with TRBD1. The CDR3 protein is CAKRQGNTGELFF. The DNA of the CDR3 is TGTGCCAAGAGACAGGGGAACACCGGGGAGCTGTTTTTT.